This T cell receptor beta chain appears in the sequencing data of a study of Tregs in tolerant kidney transplant recipients. Findings and caveats of the study: In tolerant patients, donor-specific Tregs outgrew total Tregs, suggesting antigen-driven expansion.

Produced via immunoSEQ multiplex PCR; TCRdb's table is partial and in-frame only. The sample carries tens of thousands of clones, roughly nine tenths recorded once. To note about this clone: Its antigen is as yet unknown.

The nonmyeloablative bone marrow transplants came from related graft donors, with transient mixed chimerism. Thawed PBMCs were FACS-sorted into unstimulated CD4+CD25+CD127- regulatory T cells, CD4+CD25- non-regulatory cells, CD4 and CD8 cells. This specimen consisted of CD4+ T cells from blood (PBMCs), obtained 24 months after the transplant. The receptor was derived from a human patient who received a combined kidney and bone marrow transplant. Some of these T cells may belong to the graft donor.

Here the CDR3 reads CASSLGTSGATDTQYF. The CDR3 coding sequence is TGCGCCAGCAGCCTCGGGACTAGCGGGGCCACAGATACGCAGTATTTT. The chain combines TRBV4-3 with TRBJ2-3; 13 positions agree with TRBD2. The length of the CDR3 is 16 residues. CDR1 and CDR2 (germline): LGHNA, YSLEER. J gave up 2 bases and V 4 bases, and 3 bases lay outside the gene matches.